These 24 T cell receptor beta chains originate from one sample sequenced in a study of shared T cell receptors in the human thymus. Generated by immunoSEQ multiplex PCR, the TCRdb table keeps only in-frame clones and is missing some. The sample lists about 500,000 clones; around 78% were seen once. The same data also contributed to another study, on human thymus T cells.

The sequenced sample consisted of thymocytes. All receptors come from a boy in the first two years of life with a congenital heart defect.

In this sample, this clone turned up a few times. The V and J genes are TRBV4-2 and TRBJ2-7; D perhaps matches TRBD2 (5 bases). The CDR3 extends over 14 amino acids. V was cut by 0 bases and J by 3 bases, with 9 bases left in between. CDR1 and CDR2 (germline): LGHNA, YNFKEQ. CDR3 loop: CASSQEPRGYEQYF. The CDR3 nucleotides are TGTGCCAGCAGCCAAGAACCCCGGGGCTACGAGCAGTACTTC.

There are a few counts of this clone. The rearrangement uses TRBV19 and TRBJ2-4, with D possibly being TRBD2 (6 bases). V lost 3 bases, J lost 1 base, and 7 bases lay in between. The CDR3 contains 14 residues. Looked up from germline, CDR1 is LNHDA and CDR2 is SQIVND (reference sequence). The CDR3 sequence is CASSIRGAKNIQYF. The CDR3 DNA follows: TGTGCCAGTAGTATCCGGGGGGCCAAAAACATTCAGTACTTC. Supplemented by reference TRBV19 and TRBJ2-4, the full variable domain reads DGGITQSPKYLFRKEGQNVTLSCEQNLNHDAMYWYRQDPGQGLRLIYYSQIVNDFQKGDIAEGYSVSREKKESFPLTVTSAQKNPTAFYLCASSIRGAKNIQYFGAGTRLSVL.

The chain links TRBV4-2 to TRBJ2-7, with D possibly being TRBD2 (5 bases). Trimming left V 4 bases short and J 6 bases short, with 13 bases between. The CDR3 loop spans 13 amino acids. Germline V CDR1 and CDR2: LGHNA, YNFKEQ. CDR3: CASSPTPRGEQYF. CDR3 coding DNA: TGTGCCAGCAGCCCAACCCCCCGGGGCGAGCAGTACTTC.

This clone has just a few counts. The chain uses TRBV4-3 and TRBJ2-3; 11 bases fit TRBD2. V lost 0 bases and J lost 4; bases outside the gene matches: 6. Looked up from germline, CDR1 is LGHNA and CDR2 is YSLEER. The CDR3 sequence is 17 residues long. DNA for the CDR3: TGCGCCAGCAGCCAAGAGTTAGCGGGAGGGCATCCAGATACGCAGTATTTT. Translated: CASSQELAGGHPDTQYF.

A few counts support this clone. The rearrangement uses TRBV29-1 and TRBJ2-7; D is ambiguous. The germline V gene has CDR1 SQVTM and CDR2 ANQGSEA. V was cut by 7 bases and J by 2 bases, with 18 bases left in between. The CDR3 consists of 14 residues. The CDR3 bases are TGCAGCGCCCCAGACAACACCACAACCTACGAGCAGTACTTC. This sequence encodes CSAPDNTTTYEQYF.

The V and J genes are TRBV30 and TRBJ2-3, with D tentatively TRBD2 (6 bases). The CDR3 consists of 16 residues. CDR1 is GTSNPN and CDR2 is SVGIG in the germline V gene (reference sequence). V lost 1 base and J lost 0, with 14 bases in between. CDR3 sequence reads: CAWSDGLFPSTDTQYF. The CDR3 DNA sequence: TGTGCCTGGAGTGACGGACTATTCCCTAGCACAGATACGCAGTATTTT.

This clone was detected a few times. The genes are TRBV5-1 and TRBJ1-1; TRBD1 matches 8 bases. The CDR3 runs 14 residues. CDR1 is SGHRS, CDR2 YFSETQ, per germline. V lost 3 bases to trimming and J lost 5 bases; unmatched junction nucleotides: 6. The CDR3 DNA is TGCGCCAGCAGCTCCACAGGGGGGATAACTGAAGCTTTCTTT. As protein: CASSSTGGITEAFF.

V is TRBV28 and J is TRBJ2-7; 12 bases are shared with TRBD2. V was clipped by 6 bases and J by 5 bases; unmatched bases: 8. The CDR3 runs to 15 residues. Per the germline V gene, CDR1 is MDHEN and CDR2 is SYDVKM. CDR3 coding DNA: TGTGCCAGCAGACAGACTAGCGGGAGAGGGAACGAGCAGTACTTC. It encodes CASRQTSGRGNEQYF.

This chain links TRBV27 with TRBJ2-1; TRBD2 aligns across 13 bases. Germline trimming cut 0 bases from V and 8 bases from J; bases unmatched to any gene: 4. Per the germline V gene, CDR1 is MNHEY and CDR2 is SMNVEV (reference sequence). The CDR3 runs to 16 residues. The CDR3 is CASSLSGTSGIYEQFF. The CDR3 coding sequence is TGTGCCAGCAGTTTATCGGGGACTAGCGGGATTTATGAGCAGTTCTTC.

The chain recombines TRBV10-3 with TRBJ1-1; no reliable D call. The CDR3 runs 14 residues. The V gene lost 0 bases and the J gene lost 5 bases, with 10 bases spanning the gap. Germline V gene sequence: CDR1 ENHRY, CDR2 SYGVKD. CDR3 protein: CAISESSTVTEAFF. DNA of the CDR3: TGTGCCATCAGTGAGTCGAGCACAGTTACTGAAGCTTTCTTT.

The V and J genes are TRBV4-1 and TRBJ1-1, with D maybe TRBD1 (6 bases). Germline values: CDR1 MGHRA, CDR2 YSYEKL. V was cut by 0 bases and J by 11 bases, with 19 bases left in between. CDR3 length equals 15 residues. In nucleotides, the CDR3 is TGCGCCAGCAGCCAAGATGTGGGCCCGGTGGGGGCTGCTTTCTTT. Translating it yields CASSQDVGPVGAAFF.

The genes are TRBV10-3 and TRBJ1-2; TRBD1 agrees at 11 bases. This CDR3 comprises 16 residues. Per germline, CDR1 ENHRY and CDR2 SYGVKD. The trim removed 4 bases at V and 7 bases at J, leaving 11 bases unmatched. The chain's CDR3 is CAISADRGRPGGGYTF. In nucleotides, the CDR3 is TGTGCCATCAGTGCGGACAGGGGGCGCCCGGGTGGTGGCTACACCTTC.

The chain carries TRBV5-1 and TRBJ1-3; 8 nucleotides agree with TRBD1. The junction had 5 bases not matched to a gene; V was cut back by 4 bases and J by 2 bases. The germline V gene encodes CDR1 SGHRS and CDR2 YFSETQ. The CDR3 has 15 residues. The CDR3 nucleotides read TGCGCCAGCAGCCTGGACAGGGCAACTGGAAACACCATATATTTT. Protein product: CASSLDRATGNTIYF.

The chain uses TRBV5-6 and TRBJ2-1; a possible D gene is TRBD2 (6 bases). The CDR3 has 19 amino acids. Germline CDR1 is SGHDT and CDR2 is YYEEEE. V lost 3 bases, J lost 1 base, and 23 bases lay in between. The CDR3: CASSSMGGELARSYNEQFF. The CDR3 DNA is TGTGCCAGCAGCTCGATGGGGGGTGAACTAGCTAGGTCCTACAATGAGCAGTTCTTC.

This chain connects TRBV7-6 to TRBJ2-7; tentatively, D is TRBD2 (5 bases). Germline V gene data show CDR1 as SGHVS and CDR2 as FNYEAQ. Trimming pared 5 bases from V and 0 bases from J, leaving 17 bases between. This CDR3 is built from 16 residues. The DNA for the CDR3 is TGTGCCAGCAGCCGATTTGCCCTTGAGGGCTCCTACGAGCAGTACTTC. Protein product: CASSRFALEGSYEQYF.

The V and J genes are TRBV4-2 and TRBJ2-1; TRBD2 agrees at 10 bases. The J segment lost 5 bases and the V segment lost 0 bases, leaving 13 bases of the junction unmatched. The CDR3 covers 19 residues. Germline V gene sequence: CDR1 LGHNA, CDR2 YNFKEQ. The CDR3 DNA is TGTGCCAGCAGCCAAGATCGCACTAGCGGGATGAGCCCCAACAATGAGCAGTTCTTC. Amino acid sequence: CASSQDRTSGMSPNNEQFF.

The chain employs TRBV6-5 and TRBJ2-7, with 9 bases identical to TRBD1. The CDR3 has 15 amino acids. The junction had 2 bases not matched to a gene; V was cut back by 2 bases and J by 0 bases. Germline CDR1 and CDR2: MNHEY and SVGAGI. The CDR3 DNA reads TGTGCCAGCAGTTACGGGACAGGGAGCTCCTACGAGCAGTACTTC. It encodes CASSYGTGSSYEQYF.

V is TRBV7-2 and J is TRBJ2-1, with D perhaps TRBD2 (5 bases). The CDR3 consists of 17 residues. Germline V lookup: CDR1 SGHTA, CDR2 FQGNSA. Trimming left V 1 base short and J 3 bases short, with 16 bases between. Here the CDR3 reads CASSLGTRIASYNEQFF. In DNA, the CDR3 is TGTGCCAGCAGCTTAGGTACTCGGATAGCGAGCTACAATGAGCAGTTCTTC.

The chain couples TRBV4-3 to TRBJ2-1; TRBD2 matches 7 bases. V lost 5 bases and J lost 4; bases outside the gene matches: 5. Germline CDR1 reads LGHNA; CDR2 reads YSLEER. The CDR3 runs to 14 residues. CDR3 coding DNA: TGCGCCAGCAGCGGTAGCGGGCCTTACAATGAGCAGTTCTTC. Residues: CASSGSGPYNEQFF.

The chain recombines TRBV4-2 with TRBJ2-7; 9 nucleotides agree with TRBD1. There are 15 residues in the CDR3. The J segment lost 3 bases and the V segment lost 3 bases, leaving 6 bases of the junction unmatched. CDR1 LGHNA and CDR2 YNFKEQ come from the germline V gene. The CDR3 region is CASSQDDRGGYEQYF. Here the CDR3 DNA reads TGTGCCAGCAGCCAGGATGACAGGGGGGGCTACGAGCAGTACTTC.

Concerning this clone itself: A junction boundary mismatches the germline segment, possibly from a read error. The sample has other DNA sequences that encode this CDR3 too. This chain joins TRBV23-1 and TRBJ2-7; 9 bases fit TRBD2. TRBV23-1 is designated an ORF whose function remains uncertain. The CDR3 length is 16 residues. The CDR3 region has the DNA TGCGCCAGCAGACAGATTCTAGCGGGGCCTTCCTACGAACAGTACTTC. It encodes CASRQILAGPSYEQYF.

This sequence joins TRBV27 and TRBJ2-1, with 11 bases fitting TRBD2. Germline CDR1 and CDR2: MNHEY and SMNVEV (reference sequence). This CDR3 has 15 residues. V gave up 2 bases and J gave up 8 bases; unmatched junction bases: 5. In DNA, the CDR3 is TGTGCCAGCAGTTTAACGCTAGCGGGAGGTGATGAGCAGTTCTTC. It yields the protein CASSLTLAGGDEQFF.

In DNA form, the CDR3 reads TGTGCCAGCAGCCTCGCCCAGGCAAGTTGGGAAAAACTGTTTTTT. Its protein is CASSLAQASWEKLFF. The rearrangement joins TRBV28 to TRBJ1-4; no definite D call. This CDR3 comprises 15 residues. V was trimmed by 6 bases and J by 8 bases, leaving 19 bases between them. Germline assignment: CDR1 MDHEN and CDR2 SYDVKM.

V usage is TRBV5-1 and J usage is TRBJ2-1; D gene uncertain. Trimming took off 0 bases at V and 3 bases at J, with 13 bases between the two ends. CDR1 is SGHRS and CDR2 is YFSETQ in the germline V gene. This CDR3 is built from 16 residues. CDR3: CASSLGSSRYYNEQFF. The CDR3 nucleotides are TGCGCCAGCAGCTTGGGTTCTTCCAGATACTACAATGAGCAGTTCTTC.